These 3 T cell receptor beta chains came from one sample sequenced in a study of T-cell memory formation after mild COVID-19. MiXCR, run by TCRdb on the 5' RACE reads, gives a single entry per CDR3 protein. Of 350,000 to 500,000 distinct CDR3 sequences in the sample, approximately 18% were seen once. The material sequenced was PBMCs or a T cell subset sorted from them (not recorded which). The receptors derive from a young man who had mild COVID-19 (a few samples of this study predate the infection). Cell type and time point are not known.

The rearrangement links TRBV27 to TRBJ2-7, with TRBD2 matching over 8 bases. Germline lookup yields CDR1 MNHEY and CDR2 SMNVEV (reference sequence). The V segment lost 5 bases and the J segment 1 base; nucleotides outside the gene matches: 10. The CDR3 is 16 residues long. The CDR3 sequence is CASSPFGGASSYEQYV. DNA of the CDR3: TGTGCCAGCAGTCCGTTCGGGGGGGCCTCGTCCTACGAGCAGTACGTC.

The rearrangement links TRBV21-1 to TRBJ1-1; TRBD1, the table's D call, was not compared with the DNA. TRBV21-1 is tagged as a pseudogene. The CDR3 loop spans 15 amino acids. CDR3 protein: CASSTLGQGNTEAFF. For the CDR3, the DNA is TGTGCCAGCAGCACTTTGGGACAGGGGAACACTGAAGCTTTCTTT.

This clonotype appeared a few times. The rearrangement uses TRBV5-4 and TRBJ2-7; 12 bases match TRBD2. Germline values: CDR1 SGHNT, CDR2 YYREEE (reference sequence). The CDR3 runs 18 residues. The V and J ends lost 0 bases and 1 base, in that order; junction bases with no gene match: 8. CDR3 protein: CASSLDPGTSGRSYEQYF. CDR3 nucleotides: TGTGCCAGCAGCTTGGACCCCGGGACTAGCGGGCGATCCTACGAGCAGTACTTC.